A selection of T cell receptor beta chains follows, all from one sample in a study of T-cell reconstitution after alpha-beta-depleted transplantation in children. TCRdb re-called the PCR reads through MiXCR, storing one row per CDR3 protein. The table lists 120,000 to 150,000 distinct CDR3 sequences, about 8.8% of them singletons, with over 15% in the top ten. The sample in question was PBMCs, mostly from graft donor cells, obtained 180 days after TCRalphabeta/CD19-depleted stem cell transplant. These receptors were collected from a female patient aged 2 to 10 who had a stem cell transplant for congenital amegakaryocytic thrombocytopenia, so the T cells may come from the graft donor. Both conserved end residues are trimmed from each CDR3.

TRBJ2-7,TRBV4-2,ASSLGPQGTRGYEQY
TRBJ2-1,TRBV10-3,AISAGGVGGQF
TRBJ2-7,TRBV4-2,ASSQDGNLDYEQY
TRBJ2-7,TRBV2,ASSKFEQY
TRBJ2-7,TRBV12-3/TRBV12-4,ASSLTGEQY
TRBJ2-3,TRBV6-5,ASSYSTQADTQY
TRBJ2-7,TRBV12-3/TRBV12-4,ASSLGLADTYEQY
TRBJ1-2,TRBV2,ASGRQGAFYGYT
TRBJ2-3,TRBV20-1,SSATDTQY
TRBJ1-1,TRBV5-5,ASSLSNRGNTEAF
TRBJ1-3,TRBV30,ACKGTGNTIY
TRBJ2-6,TRBV20-1,SARKSIGANVLT
TRBJ2-5,TRBV12-3/TRBV12-4,ASRLTGGDETQY
TRBJ2-1,TRBV20-1,SANGGGRGAYNEQF
TRBJ2-1,TRBV19,ATTKGQVSYNEQF
TRBJ2-5,TRBV25-1,ASSASGLAEETQY
TRBJ1-1,TRBV7-2,ASSLVVKNTEAF
TRBJ2-2,TRBV20-1,SARNRGNTGELF
TRBJ2-1,TRBV10-3,AVLSGTGYNEQF
TRBJ2-2,TRBV20-1,SARSGSDGELF
TRBJ2-4,TRBV10-3,AISEGVAKNIQY
TRBJ1-4,TRBV20-1,SASTGGVEKLF
TRBJ1-5,TRBV25-1,ASRGQDVAQH
TRBJ2-3,TRBV4-3,ASSQALAVDTQY
TRBJ2-5,TRBV5-1,ASLLTGGISETQY
TRBJ1-2,TRBV12-3/TRBV12-4,ASSLGRGPGGYT
TRBJ2-7,TRBV20-1,SARGGGRYEQY
TRBJ1-5,TRBV25-1,ASSDDYQPQH
TRBJ1-2,TRBV12-3/TRBV12-4,ASSLRVTGDGGYT
TRBJ1-1,TRBV29-1,SVGRGNDEAF
TRBJ1-2,TRBV29-1,SVEGGLNGYT
TRBJ2-7,TRBV5-4,ASSLGATGSSYEQY
TRBJ2-3,TRBV7-6,ASSLLLAGGDTQY
TRBJ1-2,TRBV19,ASSTNALDPESYGYT
TRBJ2-1,TRBV12-3/TRBV12-4,ASAAPGSSYNEQF
TRBJ1-1,TRBV18,ASSPRDRLYTEAF
TRBJ2-5,TRBV20-1,SARNRAQETQY
TRBJ1-2,TRBV28,ASSLPGRAMSYT
TRBJ1-1,TRBV20-1,SAERHKTEAF
TRBJ2-4,TRBV5-6,ASSAYREGLAKNIQY
TRBJ2-1,TRBV7-3,ASSPRTSGYHRRSYNEQF
TRBJ2-1,TRBV30,AWSAEGLARDEQF
TRBJ1-4,TRBV6-5,ASSYSRGEEKLF
TRBJ1-2,TRBV5-1,ASSLDVRVYGYT
TRBJ2-5,TRBV5-1,ASSTSGTGVETQY
TRBJ2-2,TRBV5-1,ASSPGQGTNTGELF
TRBJ2-2,TRBV6-1,ASRPSGTPNTGELF
TRBJ2-7,TRBV2,ASSPYGEQY
TRBJ2-5,TRBV27,ASSLSRVQETQY
TRBJ2-7,TRBV20-1,SASLLAENYEQY
TRBJ2-5,TRBV5-1,ASSLSGAPQETQY
TRBJ2-7,TRBV20-1,SASLTSGPYEQY
TRBJ1-6,TRBV5-1,ASRWTGPNSPLH